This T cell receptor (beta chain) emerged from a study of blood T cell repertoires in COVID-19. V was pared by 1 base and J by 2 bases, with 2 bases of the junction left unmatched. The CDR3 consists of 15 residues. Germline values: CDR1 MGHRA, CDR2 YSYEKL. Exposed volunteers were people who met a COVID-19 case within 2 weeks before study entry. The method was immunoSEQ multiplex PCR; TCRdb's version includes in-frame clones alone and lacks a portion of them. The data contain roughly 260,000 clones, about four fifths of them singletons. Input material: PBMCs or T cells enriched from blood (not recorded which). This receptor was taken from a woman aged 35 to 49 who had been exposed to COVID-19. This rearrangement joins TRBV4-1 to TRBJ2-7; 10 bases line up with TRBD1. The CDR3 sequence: CASSQGTGGTYEQYF. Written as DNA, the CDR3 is TGCGCCAGCAGCCAAGGGACAGGGGGGACCTACGAGCAGTACTTC.